This TCR beta chain was documented in a study of T cell repertoires in cytomegalovirus infection. The study, taken as a whole, reports: What dominated the ex vivo response were HLA-C-restricted CMV-specific TCR beta clonotypes.

V was trimmed by 0 bases and J by 3 bases, leaving 11 bases between them. The CDR3 consists of 15 residues. Germline V gene data show CDR1 as SGHVS and CDR2 as FQNEAQ. This clonotype was recorded at least ten times. As yet, its antigen is unknown. A single record per CDR3 protein comes from TCRdb applying MiXCR to the reads. The repertoire holds about 140,000 distinct CDR3 sequences, about 6% seen once, with roughly 18% in the top ten. The receptor's source is a human donor in good health (CMV status not recorded). Some clones in this sample may be carry-over from other donors' samples. Input material: PBMCs. V and J are TRBV7-8 and TRBJ2-5; D is perhaps TRBD1 or TRBD2 (5 bases each). CDR3 sequence: CASSLARGAEETQYF. CDR3 DNA: TGTGCCAGCAGCTTAGCGCGAGGGGCGGAAGAGACCCAGTACTTC.